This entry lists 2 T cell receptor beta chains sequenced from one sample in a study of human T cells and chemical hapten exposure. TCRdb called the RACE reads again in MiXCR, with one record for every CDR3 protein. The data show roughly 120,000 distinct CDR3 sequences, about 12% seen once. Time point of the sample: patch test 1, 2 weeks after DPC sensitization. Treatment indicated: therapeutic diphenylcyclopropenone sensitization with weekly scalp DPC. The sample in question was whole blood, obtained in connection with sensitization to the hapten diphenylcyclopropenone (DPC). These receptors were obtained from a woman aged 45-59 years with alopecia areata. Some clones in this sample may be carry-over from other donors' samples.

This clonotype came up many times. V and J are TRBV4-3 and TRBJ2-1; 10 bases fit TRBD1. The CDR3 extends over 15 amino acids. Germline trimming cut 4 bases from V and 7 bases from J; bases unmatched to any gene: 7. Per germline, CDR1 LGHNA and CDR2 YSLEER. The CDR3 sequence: CASSPGTGASNEQFF. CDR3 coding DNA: TGCGCCAGCAGCCCCGGGACAGGGGCGAGTAATGAGCAGTTCTTC.

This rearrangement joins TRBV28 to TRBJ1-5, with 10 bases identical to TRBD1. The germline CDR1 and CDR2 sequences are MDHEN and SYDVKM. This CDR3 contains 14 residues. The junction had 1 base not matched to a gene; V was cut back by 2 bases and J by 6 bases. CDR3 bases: TGTGCCAGCAGTTTAGGGACAGGGGTTCAGCCCCAGCATTTT. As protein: CASSLGTGVQPQHF.